This TCR beta chain was identified during a study of shared clonotypes between healthy human individuals. Study results and limitations: Investigators expected sequencing depth to affect clonotype sharing among donors.

Concerning this clone itself: Its antigen remains unidentified.

Trimming shortened V by 5 bases and J by 5 bases, and 17 bases separated the two germline ends. The CDR3 has 15 residues. Germline-derived CDR1 and CDR2 are MNHEY and SMNVEV (reference sequence). The assay ran at deep level. TCRdb's copy holds only in-frame clones and misses some; the assay was immunoSEQ multiplex PCR. Found here are about 1 million clones, approximately 72% of them singletons; the top ten hold 1.4%. The TCR comes from a man aged 18-30 years in good health. The J gene is TRBJ2-3, the V gene TRBV27; D perhaps matches TRBD2 (5 bases). The sequenced material came from memory CD4+ T cells sorted from blood. Described subset: CD45RA-negative fraction. The CDR3: CASSTRALRGDTQYF. CDR3 DNA sequence: TGTGCCAGCAGTACCCGGGCCCTTCGGGGAGATACGCAGTATTTT.